This entry concerns a single T cell receptor (beta chain). Antigen: not known. This record belongs to a study of shared clonotypes between healthy human individuals. Overall study results and limits: When naive CD4 clonotypes were compared across several donors, about 4.8% were shared.

Clones were sequenced by immunoSEQ multiplex PCR, and TCRdb holds only the in-frame ones, with some missing. Among fewer than 1.6 million clones listed, 98% to 99% were seen once. CDR1 and CDR2 (germline): MDHEN, SYDVKM. The CDR3 runs to 14 residues. Trimming pared 3 bases from V and 3 bases from J, leaving 12 bases between. Specimen: naive CD4+ T cells sorted from blood. As for subset: CD45RA+ positively selected. The sequence was collected from a man aged 30 to 39 in good health. The chain recombines TRBV28 with TRBJ2-7, with D possibly TRBD2 on 6 matching bases. CDR3 residues: CASSFAGLLYEQYF. The CDR3 nucleotides read TGTGCCAGCAGTTTTGCGGGGCTCCTCTACGAGCAGTACTTC.